The rows below give T cell receptor beta chains drawn from one sample of a study of shared clonotypes between healthy human individuals. The data were produced by immunoSEQ multiplex PCR, yet TCRdb's version contains in-frame clones alone and is incomplete. Counted here are millions of clones, around 96% occurring once; the ten biggest clones make up approximately 1.2%. Sequencing was carried out using naive CD8+ T cells sorted from blood. The receptor source for this set is a man between 18 and 29 years old in good health. Each CDR3 is given with its conserved first and last residue. A D gene is named only where the DNA matches it firmly. Only some rows state a clone size, as once, few, many or a class for expanded clones.

J: TRBJ2-7; size: .; V: TRBV6-5; D: TRBD2; CDR3: CASSTSGGAYEQYF; DNA: TGTGCCAGCAGCACCAGCGGGGGGGCGTACGAGCAGTACTTC
J: TRBJ2-4; size: .; V: TRBV5-6; D: TRBD1; CDR3: CASSLARQGPNIQYF; DNA: TGTGCCAGCAGCTTGGCCCGACAGGGGCCAAACATTCAGTACTTC
J: TRBJ2-7; size: .; V: TRBV2; D: .; CDR3: CASSVAFGDYEQYF; DNA: TGTGCCAGCAGTGTGGCCTTCGGGGACTACGAGCAGTACTTC
J: TRBJ1-1; size: .; V: TRBV11-2; D: .; CDR3: CASSLGPQGPEAFF; DNA: TGTGCCAGCAGCTTAGGGCCGCAGGGGCCTGAAGCTTTCTTT
J: TRBJ2-1; size: .; V: TRBV7-8; D: TRBD2; CDR3: CASSLALAGGFSYNEQFF; DNA: TGTGCCAGCAGCTTAGCCCTAGCGGGAGGGTTCTCCTACAATGAGCAGTTCTTC
J: TRBJ2-7; size: .; V: TRBV27; D: .; CDR3: CASIGRAYEQYF; DNA: TGTGCCAGCATTGGCAGGGCCTACGAGCAGTACTTC
J: TRBJ1-3; size: .; V: TRBV7-8; D: TRBD1; CDR3: CASSSDRVSGNTIYF; DNA: TGTGCCAGCAGCTCCGACAGGGTCTCTGGAAACACCATATATTTT
J: TRBJ1-5; size: .; V: TRBV6-6; D: .; CDR3: CASSYGGAENQPQHF; DNA: TGTGCCAGCAGTTATGGGGGAGCTGAGAATCAGCCCCAGCATTTT
J: TRBJ1-1; size: .; V: TRBV4-3; D: .; CDR3: CASSQGTGYTEAFF; DNA: TGCGCCAGCAGCCAAGGAACGGGGTACACTGAAGCTTTCTTT
J: TRBJ1-3; size: once; V: TRBV7-3; D: .; CDR3: CASSSSRDGTIYF; DNA: TGTGCCAGCAGCTCCAGTCGGGACGGCACCATATATTTT
J: TRBJ2-7; size: .; V: TRBV29-1; D: TRBD1; CDR3: CSVVTGDIYEQYF; DNA: TGCAGCGTTGTGACAGGGGATATCTACGAGCAGTACTTC
J: TRBJ1-5; size: .; V: TRBV7-8; D: .; CDR3: CASSPELSGGASNQPQHF; DNA: TGTGCCAGCAGCCCTGAACTTTCCGGGGGGGCGAGCAATCAGCCCCAGCATTTT
J: TRBJ1-6; size: .; V: TRBV30; D: TRBD1; CDR3: CAWSGGQGQSPLHF; DNA: TGTGCCTGGAGCGGGGGACAGGGACAATCACCCCTCCACTTT
J: TRBJ2-7; size: .; V: TRBV25-1; D: .; CDR3: CASSWTDSYEQYF; DNA: TGTGCCAGCAGCTGGACAGACTCCTACGAGCAGTACTTC
J: TRBJ1-1; size: .; V: TRBV28; D: .; CDR3: CASSPGYTEAFF; DNA: TGTGCCAGCAGTCCCGGATACACTGAAGCTTTCTTT
J: TRBJ2-7; size: .; V: TRBV4-1; D: .; CDR3: CASSQDTGLYEQYF; DNA: TGCGCCAGCAGCCAAGACACAGGGTTGTACGAGCAGTACTTC
J: TRBJ1-2; size: .; V: TRBV5-1; D: .; CDR3: CASSLVPGPSWDGYTF; DNA: TGCGCCAGCAGCTTAGTCCCGGGACCCAGTTGGGATGGCTACACCTTC
J: TRBJ2-2; size: .; V: TRBV27; D: .; CDR3: CASSLGGGKELFF; DNA: TGTGCCAGCAGTTTAGGGGGTGGCAAGGAGCTGTTTTTT
J: TRBJ1-5; size: .; V: TRBV19; D: .; CDR3: CASTGIETDGNQPQHF; DNA: TGTGCCAGTACCGGTATAGAGACAGATGGCAATCAGCCCCAGCATTTT
J: TRBJ2-7; size: .; V: TRBV27; D: .; CDR3: CASSSVDENPYEQYF; DNA: TGTGCCAGCAGTTCCGTAGACGAAAACCCCTACGAGCAGTACTTC
J: TRBJ2-7; size: .; V: TRBV15; D: .; CDR3: CATSRVDGQYEQYF; DNA: TGTGCCACCAGCAGAGTTGACGGCCAGTACGAGCAGTACTTC
J: TRBJ2-3; size: .; V: TRBV11-2; D: .; CDR3: CASSFGQSSTDTQYF; DNA: TGTGCCAGCAGCTTCGGACAGAGCAGCACAGATACGCAGTATTTT
J: TRBJ2-7; size: once; V: TRBV7-5; D: .; CDR3: CARSARIGSAYEQYF; DNA: TGTGCCAGAAGCGCGCGGATCGGCTCGGCCTACGAGCAGTACTTC
J: TRBJ2-7; size: .; V: TRBV5-4; D: .; CDR3: CASIGGDEQYF; DNA: TGTGCCAGCATAGGGGGGGACGAGCAGTACTTC
J: TRBJ2-5; size: .; V: TRBV4-1; D: .; CDR3: CASSERVQETQYF; DNA: TGCGCCAGCAGTGAAAGGGTTCAAGAGACCCAGTACTTC
J: TRBJ2-7; size: .; V: TRBV4-1; D: TRBD1; CDR3: CASSPGQGLSYEQYF; DNA: TGCGCCAGCAGCCCAGGACAGGGGCTCTCCTACGAGCAGTACTTC
J: TRBJ2-1; size: .; V: TRBV11-2; D: TRBD2; CDR3: CASSTSGSVEQFF; DNA: TGTGCCAGCAGCACAAGCGGGAGTGTAGAGCAGTTCTTC
J: TRBJ2-7; size: .; V: TRBV6-5; D: .; CDR3: CASSYRGHGTYEQYF; DNA: TGTGCCAGCAGTTATCGGGGGCACGGAACCTACGAGCAGTACTTC
J: TRBJ2-5; size: .; V: TRBV12-5; D: TRBD2; CDR3: CASGLSEGGAQETQYF; DNA: TGTGCTAGTGGTTTGAGTGAGGGAGGGGCACAAGAGACCCAGTACTTC
J: TRBJ2-7; size: .; V: TRBV5-4; D: TRBD2; CDR3: CASSLAGSSYEQYF; DNA: TGTGCCAGCAGCTTAGCGGGGAGCTCCTACGAGCAGTACTTC
J: TRBJ1-5; size: few; V: TRBV6-5; D: TRBD1; CDR3: CASNSGGLGNQPQHF; DNA: TGTGCCAGCAATTCAGGGGGCCTCGGCAATCAGCCCCAGCATTTT
J: TRBJ2-7; size: .; V: TRBV7-2; D: .; CDR3: CASSSPLYEQYF; DNA: TGTGCCAGCAGCTCCCCCCTCTACGAGCAGTACTTC
J: TRBJ2-7; size: .; V: TRBV27; D: TRBD1; CDR3: CASRKQGPDYEQYF; DNA: TGTGCCAGCAGAAAACAGGGGCCCGACTACGAGCAGTACTTC
J: TRBJ2-5; size: .; V: TRBV4-1; D: TRBD2; CDR3: CASSLNLAGGSTETQYF; DNA: TGCGCCAGCAGTCTAAACCTAGCGGGGGGATCTACTGAGACCCAGTACTTC
J: TRBJ2-5; size: .; V: TRBV6-4; D: TRBD1; CDR3: CASSRPSGQEKETQYF; DNA: TGTGCCAGCAGTCGCCCTTCGGGACAGGAGAAAGAGACCCAGTACTTC
J: TRBJ2-1; size: .; V: TRBV10-3; D: TRBD2; CDR3: CAIRLGTSGRSYNEQFF; DNA: TGTGCCATCAGGCTCGGGACTAGCGGGAGGTCCTACAATGAGCAGTTCTTC
J: TRBJ2-5; size: .; V: TRBV19; D: TRBD2; CDR3: CASSVLGTSGKETQYF; DNA: TGTGCCAGTAGTGTCCTCGGGACTAGCGGAAAAGAGACCCAGTACTTC
J: TRBJ1-1; size: .; V: TRBV25-1; D: .; CDR3: CASSQAGMWTEAFF; DNA: TGTGCCAGCAGTCAGGCGGGGATGTGGACTGAAGCTTTCTTT
J: TRBJ1-3; size: .; V: TRBV5-6; D: .; CDR3: CASSTGQSGNTIYF; DNA: TGTGCCAGCAGCACCGGACAGTCGGGAAACACCATATATTTT
J: TRBJ2-5; size: .; V: TRBV7-9; D: TRBD1; CDR3: CASSLDRGQYQETQYF; DNA: TGTGCCAGCAGCCTCGACAGGGGCCAGTACCAAGAGACCCAGTACTTC
J: TRBJ2-7; size: .; V: TRBV27; D: TRBD2; CDR3: CASSSGTSAYEQYF; DNA: TGTGCCAGCAGTTCCGGGACTAGCGCCTACGAGCAGTACTTC
J: TRBJ2-7; size: .; V: TRBV11-2; D: .; CDR3: CASSMSEQYF; DNA: TGTGCCAGCAGCATGAGCGAGCAGTACTTC
J: TRBJ2-7; size: .; V: TRBV13; D: TRBD2; CDR3: CASSLFIGSGLAYEQYF; DNA: TGTGCCAGCAGCTTATTTATCGGTTCGGGACTAGCCTACGAGCAGTACTTC
J: TRBJ1-1; size: .; V: TRBV5-6; D: .; CDR3: CASSSYDESRDSAFF; DNA: TGTGCCAGCAGCTCATACGATGAATCCAGGGATTCAGCTTTCTTT
J: TRBJ2-7; size: .; V: TRBV7-6; D: .; CDR3: CASSIKVGYEQYF; DNA: TGTGCCAGCAGCATTAAAGTTGGCTACGAGCAGTACTTC
J: TRBJ2-1; size: .; V: TRBV7-9; D: .; CDR3: CASSFENEQFF; DNA: TGTGCCAGCAGCTTTGAGAATGAGCAGTTCTTC
J: TRBJ2-5; size: .; V: TRBV6-5; D: .; CDR3: CASSFRETQYF; DNA: TGTGCCAGCAGTTTCCGAGAGACCCAGTACTTC
J: TRBJ1-2; size: .; V: TRBV7-9; D: TRBD1; CDR3: CASSLTGVEGYTF; DNA: TGTGCCAGCAGCCTGACAGGGGTGGAAGGCTACACCTTC
J: TRBJ2-7; size: once; V: TRBV7-9; D: .; CDR3: CASSRTSYEQYF; DNA: TGTGCCAGCAGCCGAACCTCCTACGAGCAGTACTTC
J: TRBJ1-4; size: .; V: TRBV9; D: .; CDR3: CASSVGNGRYEKLFF; DNA: TGTGCCAGCAGCGTAGGTAACGGTAGATATGAAAAACTGTTTTTT
J: TRBJ1-2; size: .; V: TRBV28; D: .; CDR3: CASRSQGTYGYTF; DNA: TGTGCCAGCAGATCACAGGGAACCTATGGCTACACCTTC
J: TRBJ2-1; size: .; V: TRBV7-9; D: .; CDR3: CASSLVGEGTYNEQFF; DNA: TGTGCCAGCAGCTTAGTAGGGGAAGGGACCTACAATGAGCAGTTCTTC